These T cell receptor beta chains were read from a single sample in a study of vaccination effects on CD4 cells after COVID-19. Their antigens are not known. Assay: immunoSEQ multiplex PCR; the TCRdb copy retains only in-frame clones and omits some. The sample lists tens of thousands of clones; 65% to 80% were seen once. Specimen: CD4+ T cells from PBMCs cultured with HIV peptides, collected before COVID-19 vaccination. The receptors stem from a human donor who had a prior SARS-CoV-2 infection. The CDR3 runs from the conserved cysteine through the conserved F or W. The D gene is left open where the match is weak. Only part of the rows carry a size: once, few, many, or a class if the clone is expanded.

len	v_gene	abundance	j_gene	d_gene	CDR3aa	CDR3nt
14	TRBV11-3	.	TRBJ2-1	.	CASSLGGPNNEQFF	TGTGCCAGCAGCTTAGGGGGCCCAAACAATGAGCAGTTCTTC
13	TRBV2	.	TRBJ2-2	.	CASSVENTGELFF	TGTGCCAGCAGTGTAGAGAACACCGGGGAGCTGTTTTTT
14	TRBV19	.	TRBJ2-5	TRBD1	CASSIDAQGETQYF	TGTGCCAGTAGTATAGATGCACAGGGGGAGACCCAGTACTTC
11	TRBV30	.	TRBJ2-1	.	CAWTGYNEQFF	TGTGCCTGGACGGGCTACAATGAGCAGTTCTTC
15	TRBV18	.	TRBJ2-5	TRBD2	CASSPLFGLGETQYF	TGTGCCAGCTCACCATTATTTGGACTAGGCGAGACCCAGTACTTC
16	TRBV23-1	.	TRBJ2-7	TRBD1	CASSPYRDRRGYEQYF	TGCGCCAGCAGTCCATATAGGGACAGGAGGGGCTACGAGCAGTACTTC
15	TRBV7-3	.	TRBJ2-3	.	CASSLMGGAAYTQYF	TGTGCCAGCAGCTTGATGGGCGGGGCGGCATATACGCAGTATTTT
18	TRBV14	.	TRBJ1-1	.	CASSLKTAPGPLNTEAFF	TGTGCCAGCAGCCTTAAGACAGCGCCGGGGCCTCTGAACACTGAAGCTTTCTTT
15	TRBV5-1	.	TRBJ1-2	.	CASSLQFGGEYGYTF	TGCGCCAGCAGCTTGCAGTTTGGGGGAGAGTATGGCTACACCTTC
13	TRBV18	few	TRBJ2-7	.	CASSPGWGDEQYF	TGTGCCAGCTCACCTGGCTGGGGGGACGAGCAGTACTTC
14	TRBV20-1	few	TRBJ1-5	.	CSASLHPNNQPQHF	TGCAGTGCTAGTTTACACCCGAACAATCAGCCCCAGCATTTT
16	TRBV7-2	.	TRBJ2-2	TRBD2	CASSLQSGGYTGELFF	TGTGCCAGCAGCTTACAGAGCGGGGGGTACACCGGGGAGCTGTTTTTT
13	TRBV30	few	TRBJ1-1	.	CAWSEYRDTEAFF	TGTGCCTGGAGTGAATACAGGGACACTGAAGCTTTCTTT
18	TRBV19	few	TRBJ2-7	TRBD2	CASSIGLAGVRTSYEQYF	TGTGCCAGTAGTATAGGACTAGCGGGAGTTCGGACTTCCTACGAGCAGTACTTC
14	TRBV5-6	.	TRBJ2-3	.	CASSSTGTTDTQYF	TGTGCCAGCAGCTCCACGGGGACGACAGATACGCAGTATTTT
14	TRBV5-4	.	TRBJ1-3	.	CASSEQGSGNTIYF	TGTGCCAGCAGCGAACAGGGTTCTGGAAACACCATATATTTT
16	TRBV6-4	.	TRBJ2-1	.	CASSDRGLKPYNEQFF	TGTGCCAGCAGTGACAGAGGTCTGAAGCCCTACAATGAGCAGTTCTTC
15	TRBV19	.	TRBJ2-3	TRBD2	CASSIAASGSDTQYF	TGTGCCAGTAGTATAGCGGCTAGCGGGAGTGATACGCAGTATTTT
12	TRBV15	.	TRBJ1-2	.	CATSRDIGGYTF	TGTGCCACCAGCAGAGATATCGGTGGCTACACCTTC
16	TRBV4-1	few	TRBJ2-3	TRBD1	CASSQAGQGDTDTQYF	TGCGCCAGCAGCCAAGCTGGACAGGGGGATACAGATACGCAGTATTTT
19	TRBV11-2	.	TRBJ2-2	TRBD2	CASSLVLVSGPQNTGELFF	TGTGCCAGCAGCTTAGTGCTGGTTAGCGGGCCACAGAACACCGGGGAGCTGTTTTTT
12	TRBV13	.	TRBJ2-1	.	CASSLSYNEQFF	TGTGCCAGCAGCTTATCCTACAATGAGCAGTTCTTC
18	TRBV4-1	.	TRBJ1-1	.	CASSQTWVETSGRAEAFF	TGCGCCAGCAGCCAAACTTGGGTCGAGACTTCAGGGCGCGCTGAAGCTTTCTTT
12	TRBV4-2	.	TRBJ2-7	.	CASSQPEGEQYF	TGTGCCAGCAGCCAGCCGGAAGGCGAGCAGTACTTC
15	TRBV5-1	few	TRBJ1-4	.	CASSPGDTWGEKLFF	TGCGCCAGCAGCCCCGGGGACACCTGGGGCGAAAAACTGTTTTTT
15	TRBV7-3	.	TRBJ2-2	TRBD2	CASSTSGTSTGELFF	TGTGCCAGCAGCACATCCGGGACTAGCACCGGGGAGCTGTTTTTT
13	TRBV5-8	.	TRBJ1-5	.	CASSLEPRQPQHF	TGTGCCAGCAGCTTGGAGCCCCGGCAGCCCCAGCATTTT
13	TRBV5-8	.	TRBJ2-3	.	CASSLAGTDTQYF	TGTGCCAGCAGCTTGGCCGGTACAGATACGCAGTATTTT
19	TRBV2	.	TRBJ2-6	TRBD1	CASTPKRYRGSSGANVLTF	TGTGCCAGCACCCCGAAGCGGTACAGGGGCTCTTCTGGGGCCAACGTCCTGACTTTC